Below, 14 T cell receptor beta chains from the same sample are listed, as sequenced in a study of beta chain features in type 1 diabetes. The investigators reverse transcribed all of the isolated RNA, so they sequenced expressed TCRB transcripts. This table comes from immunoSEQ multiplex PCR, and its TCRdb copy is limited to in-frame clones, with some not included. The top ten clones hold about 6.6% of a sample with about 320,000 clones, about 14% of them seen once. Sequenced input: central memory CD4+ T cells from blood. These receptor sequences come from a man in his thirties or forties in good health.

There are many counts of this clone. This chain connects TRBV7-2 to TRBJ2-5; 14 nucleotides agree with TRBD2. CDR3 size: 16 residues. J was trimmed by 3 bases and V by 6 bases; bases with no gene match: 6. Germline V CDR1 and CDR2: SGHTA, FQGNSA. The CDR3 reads CASSRGLAGGKETQYF. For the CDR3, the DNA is TGTGCCAGCAGTCGTGGACTAGCGGGGGGTAAAGAGACCCAGTACTTC. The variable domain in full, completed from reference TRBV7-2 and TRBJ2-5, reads GAGVSQSPSNKVTEKGKDVELRCDPISGHTALYWYRQSLGQGLEFLIYFQGNSAPDKSGLPSDRFSAERTGGSVSTLTIQRTQQEDSAVYLCASSRGLAGGKETQYFGPGTRLLVL.

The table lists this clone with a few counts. CDR3 protein: CASSLGGGRGSSQPQHF. DNA of the CDR3: TGTGCCAGCAGCTTAGGTGGGGGCAGGGGGAGTTCTCAGCCCCAGCATTTT. The J gene is TRBJ1-5, the V gene TRBV7-2; 7 bases map to TRBD1. CDR3 size: 17 residues. The V segment lost 1 base and the J segment 6 bases; nucleotides outside the gene matches: 12. Germline V gene lookup returns CDR1 SGHTA and CDR2 FQGNSA.

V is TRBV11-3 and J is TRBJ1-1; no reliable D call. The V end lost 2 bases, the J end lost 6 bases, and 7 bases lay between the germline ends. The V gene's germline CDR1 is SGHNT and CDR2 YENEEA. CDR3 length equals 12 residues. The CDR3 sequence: CASSLRRAEAFF. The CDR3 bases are TGTGCCAGCAGCTTAAGGCGGGCTGAAGCTTTCTTT.

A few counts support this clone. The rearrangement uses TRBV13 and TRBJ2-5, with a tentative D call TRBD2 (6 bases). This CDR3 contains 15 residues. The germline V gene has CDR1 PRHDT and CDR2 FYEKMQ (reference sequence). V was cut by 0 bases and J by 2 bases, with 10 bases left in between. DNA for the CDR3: TGTGCCAGCAGCTTAGGGCGCGGGGCTCAAGAGACCCAGTACTTC. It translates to CASSLGRGAQETQYF.

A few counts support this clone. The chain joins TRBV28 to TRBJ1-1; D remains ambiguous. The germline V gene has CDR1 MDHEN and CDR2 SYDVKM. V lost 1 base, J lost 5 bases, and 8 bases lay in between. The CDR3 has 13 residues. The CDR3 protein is CASSLFGRTEAFF. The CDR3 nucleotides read TGTGCCAGCAGTTTATTCGGCAGAACTGAAGCTTTCTTT.

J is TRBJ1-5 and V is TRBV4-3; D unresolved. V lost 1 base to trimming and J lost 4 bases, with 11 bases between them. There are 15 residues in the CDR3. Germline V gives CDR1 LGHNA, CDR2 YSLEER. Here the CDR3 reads CASSQALDQNQPQHF. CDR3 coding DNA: TGCGCCAGCAGCCAAGCCCTGGACCAGAATCAGCCCCAGCATTTT.

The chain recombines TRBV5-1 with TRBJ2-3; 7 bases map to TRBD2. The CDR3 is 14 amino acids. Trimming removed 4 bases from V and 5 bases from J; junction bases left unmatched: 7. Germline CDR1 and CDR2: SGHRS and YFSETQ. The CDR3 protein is CASSTGGGLDTQYF. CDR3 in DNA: TGCGCCAGCAGCACGGGGGGTGGACTAGATACGCAGTATTTT.

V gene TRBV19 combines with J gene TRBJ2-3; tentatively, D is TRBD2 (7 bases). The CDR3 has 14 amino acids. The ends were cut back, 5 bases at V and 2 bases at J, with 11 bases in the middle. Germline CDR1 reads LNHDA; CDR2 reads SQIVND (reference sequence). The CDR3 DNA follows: TGTGCCAGTAGTCCGGGGGGCTACACAGATACGCAGTATTTT. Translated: CASSPGGYTDTQYF. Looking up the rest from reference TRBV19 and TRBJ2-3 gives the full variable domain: DGGITQSPKYLFRKEGQNVTLSCEQNLNHDAMYWYRQDPGQGLRLIYYSQIVNDFQKGDIAEGYSVSREKKESFPLTVTSAQKNPTAFYLCASSPGGYTDTQYFGPGTRLTVL.

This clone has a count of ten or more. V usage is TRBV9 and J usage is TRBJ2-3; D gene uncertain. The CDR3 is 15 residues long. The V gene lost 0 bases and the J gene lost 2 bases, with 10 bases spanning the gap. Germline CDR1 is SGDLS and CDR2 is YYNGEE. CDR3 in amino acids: CASSVVHGSTDTQYF. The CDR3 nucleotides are TGTGCCAGCAGCGTAGTTCACGGTTCCACAGATACGCAGTATTTT.

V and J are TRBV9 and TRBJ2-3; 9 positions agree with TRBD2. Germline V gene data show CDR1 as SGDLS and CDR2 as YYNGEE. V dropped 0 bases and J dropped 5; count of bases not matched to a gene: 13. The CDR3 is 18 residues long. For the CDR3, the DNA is TGTGCCAGCAGCGTAGAAGGGACTAGCCGGGAAGGTAGAGATACGCAGTATTTT. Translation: CASSVEGTSREGRDTQYF. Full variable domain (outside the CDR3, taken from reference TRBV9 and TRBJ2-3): DSGVTQTPKHLITATGQRVTLRCSPRSGDLSVYWYQQSLDQGLQFLIQYYNGEERAKGNILERFSAQQFPDLHSELNLSSLELGDSALYFCASSVEGTSREGRDTQYFGPGTRLTVL.

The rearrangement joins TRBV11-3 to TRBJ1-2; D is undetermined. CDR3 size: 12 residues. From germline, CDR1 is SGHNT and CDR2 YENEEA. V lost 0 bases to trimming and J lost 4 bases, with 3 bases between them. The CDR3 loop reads CASSLDSYGYTF. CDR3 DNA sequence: TGTGCCAGCAGCTTAGACAGCTATGGCTACACCTTC.

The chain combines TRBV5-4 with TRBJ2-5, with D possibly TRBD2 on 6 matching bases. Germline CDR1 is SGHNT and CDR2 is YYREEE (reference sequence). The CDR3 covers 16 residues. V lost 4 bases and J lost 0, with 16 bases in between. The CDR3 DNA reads TGTGCCAGCAGCCTTGGAGGGCCGACACACCAAGAGACCCAGTACTTC. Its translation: CASSLGGPTHQETQYF.

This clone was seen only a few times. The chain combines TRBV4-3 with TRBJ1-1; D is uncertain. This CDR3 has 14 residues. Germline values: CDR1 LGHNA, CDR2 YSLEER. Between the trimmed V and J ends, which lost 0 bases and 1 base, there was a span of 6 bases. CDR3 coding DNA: TGCGCCAGCAGCCAAGACTCCCCGAACACTGAAGCTTTCTTT. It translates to CASSQDSPNTEAFF.

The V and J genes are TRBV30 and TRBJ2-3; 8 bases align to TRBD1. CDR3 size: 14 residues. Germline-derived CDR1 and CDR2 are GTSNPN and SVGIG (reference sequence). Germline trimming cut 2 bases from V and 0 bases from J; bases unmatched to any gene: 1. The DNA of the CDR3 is TGTGCCTGGAGTAGGGACAGGAGCACAGATACGCAGTATTTT. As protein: CAWSRDRSTDTQYF.